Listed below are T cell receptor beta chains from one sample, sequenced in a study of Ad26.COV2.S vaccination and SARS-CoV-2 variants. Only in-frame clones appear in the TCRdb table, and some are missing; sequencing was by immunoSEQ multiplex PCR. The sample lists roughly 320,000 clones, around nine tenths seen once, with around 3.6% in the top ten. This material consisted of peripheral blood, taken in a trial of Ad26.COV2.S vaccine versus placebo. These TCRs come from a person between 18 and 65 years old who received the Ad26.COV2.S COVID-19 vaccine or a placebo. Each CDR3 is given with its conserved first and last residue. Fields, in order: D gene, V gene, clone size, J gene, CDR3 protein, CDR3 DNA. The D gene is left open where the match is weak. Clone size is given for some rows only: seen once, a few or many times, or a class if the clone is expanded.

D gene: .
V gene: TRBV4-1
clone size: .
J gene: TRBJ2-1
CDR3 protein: CASSQDSPVGLYTSEQFF
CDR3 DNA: TGCGCCAGCAGCCAAGATTCTCCAGTGGGGCTATACACCAGTGAGCAGTTCTTC

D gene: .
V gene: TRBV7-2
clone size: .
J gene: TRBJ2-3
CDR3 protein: CASLNTDTQYF
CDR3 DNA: TGTGCCAGTCTAAACACAGATACGCAGTATTTT

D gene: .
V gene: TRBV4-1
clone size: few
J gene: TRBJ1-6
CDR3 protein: CASSQGNRRNSPLHF
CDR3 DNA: TGCGCCAGCAGCCAAGGGAACAGGCGAAATTCACCCCTCCACTTT

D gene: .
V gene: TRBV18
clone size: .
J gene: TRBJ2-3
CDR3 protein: CASSRKQQHTDTQYF
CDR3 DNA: TGTGCCAGCTCAAGAAAGCAACAACACACAGATACGCAGTATTTT

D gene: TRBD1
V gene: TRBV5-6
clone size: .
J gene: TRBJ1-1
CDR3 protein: CASSLGGQGSFTEAFF
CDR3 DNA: TGTGCCAGCAGCTTGGGTGGACAGGGTAGTTTCACTGAAGCTTTCTTT

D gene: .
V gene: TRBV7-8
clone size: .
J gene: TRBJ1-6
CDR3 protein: CASSLGMSTNSPLHF
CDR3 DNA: TGTGCCAGCAGCTTAGGAATGTCTACCAATTCACCCCTCCACTTT

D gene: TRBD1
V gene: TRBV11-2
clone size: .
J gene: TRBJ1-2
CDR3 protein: CASSLGQGSRYGYTF
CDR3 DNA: TGTGCCAGCAGCCTGGGACAGGGTTCCCGCTATGGCTACACCTTC

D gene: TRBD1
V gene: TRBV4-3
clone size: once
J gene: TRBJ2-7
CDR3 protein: CASSQDNGQGWYEQYF
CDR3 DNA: TGCGCCAGCAGCCAAGATAACGGACAGGGGTGGTACGAGCAGTACTTC

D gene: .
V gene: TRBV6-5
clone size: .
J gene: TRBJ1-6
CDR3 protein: CASSYGRNSPLHF
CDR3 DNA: TGTGCCAGCAGTTACGGCAGGAATTCACCCCTCCACTTT

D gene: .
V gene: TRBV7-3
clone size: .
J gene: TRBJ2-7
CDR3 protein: CASSFGAPPSYEQYF
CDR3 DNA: TGTGCCAGCAGCTTTGGCGCCCCGCCCTCCTACGAGCAGTACTTC

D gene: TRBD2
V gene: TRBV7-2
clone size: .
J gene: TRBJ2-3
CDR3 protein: CASSLVGSGGADTQYF
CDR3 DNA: TGTGCCAGCAGCTTAGTCGGTAGCGGGGGGGCAGATACGCAGTATTTT

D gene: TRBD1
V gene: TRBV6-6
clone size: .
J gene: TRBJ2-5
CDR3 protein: CASKKTGGIETQYF
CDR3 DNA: TGTGCCAGCAAGAAGACAGGGGGCATAGAGACCCAGTACTTC

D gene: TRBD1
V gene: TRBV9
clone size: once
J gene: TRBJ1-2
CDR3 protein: CASSLTTGDRRGYTF
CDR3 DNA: TGTGCCAGCAGCCTTACGACAGGGGATCGGAGGGGCTACACCTTC

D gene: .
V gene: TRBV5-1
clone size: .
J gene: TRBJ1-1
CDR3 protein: CASSFQEFMNTEAFF
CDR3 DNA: TGCGCCAGCAGCTTTCAGGAATTCATGAACACTGAAGCTTTCTTT

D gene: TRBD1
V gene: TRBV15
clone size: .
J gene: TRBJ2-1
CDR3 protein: CATSRQGAKYNEQFF
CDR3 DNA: TGTGCCACCAGCAGACAGGGGGCAAAGTACAATGAGCAGTTCTTC

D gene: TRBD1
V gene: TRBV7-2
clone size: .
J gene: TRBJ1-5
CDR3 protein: CASSNTGGVGQPQHF
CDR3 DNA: TGTGCCAGCAGCAATACAGGGGGCGTGGGCCAGCCCCAGCATTTT

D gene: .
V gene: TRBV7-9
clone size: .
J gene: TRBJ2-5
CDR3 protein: CASSTQVGTQYF
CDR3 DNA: TGTGCCAGCAGCACTCAGGTCGGGACCCAGTACTTC

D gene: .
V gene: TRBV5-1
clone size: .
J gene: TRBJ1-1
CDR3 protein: CASSPGGAEAFF
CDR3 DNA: TGCGCCAGCAGCCCGGGGGGAGCAGAAGCTTTCTTT

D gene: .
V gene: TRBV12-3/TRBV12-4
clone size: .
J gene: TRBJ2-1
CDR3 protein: CASSRSNNEQFF
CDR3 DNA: TGTGCCAGCAGCCGGAGCAACAATGAGCAGTTCTTC

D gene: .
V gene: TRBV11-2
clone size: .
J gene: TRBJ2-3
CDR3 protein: CASSEGGLGGDTQYF
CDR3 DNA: TGTGCCAGCTCGGAAGGGGGGCTGGGCGGCGATACGCAGTATTTT

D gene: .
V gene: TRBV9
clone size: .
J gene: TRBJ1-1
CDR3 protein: CASSVDKGNTEAFF
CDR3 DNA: TGTGCCAGCAGCGTAGATAAGGGGAACACTGAAGCTTTCTTT

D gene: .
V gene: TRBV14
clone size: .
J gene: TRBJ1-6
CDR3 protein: CASSQQRDTSNSPLHF
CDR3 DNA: TGTGCCAGCAGCCAACAACGGGACACTTCTAATTCACCCCTCCACTTT

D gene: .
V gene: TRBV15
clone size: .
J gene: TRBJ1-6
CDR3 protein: CATSRDSGNSPLHF
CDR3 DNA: TGTGCCACCAGCAGAGATTCAGGAAATTCACCCCTCCACTTT

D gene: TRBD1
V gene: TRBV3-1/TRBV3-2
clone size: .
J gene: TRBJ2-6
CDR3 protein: CASSLRTGGGNVLTF
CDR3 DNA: TGTGCCAGCAGCCTCAGGACAGGAGGTGGCAACGTCCTGACTTTC

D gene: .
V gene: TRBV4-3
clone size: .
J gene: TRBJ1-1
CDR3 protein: CASSQWAGTEAFF
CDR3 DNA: TGCGCCAGCAGCCAATGGGCGGGAACTGAAGCTTTCTTT

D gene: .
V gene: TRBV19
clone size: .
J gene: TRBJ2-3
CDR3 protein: CASSLAQFSTDTQYF
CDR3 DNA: TGTGCCAGTAGTCTGGCGCAGTTTAGCACAGATACGCAGTATTTT

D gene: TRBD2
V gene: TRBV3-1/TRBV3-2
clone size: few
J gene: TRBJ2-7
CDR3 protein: CASSQELLAGAQEQYF
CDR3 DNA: TGTGCCAGCAGCCAAGAATTACTAGCGGGGGCCCAAGAGCAGTACTTC

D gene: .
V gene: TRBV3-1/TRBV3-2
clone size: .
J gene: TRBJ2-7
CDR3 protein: CASSQGGWRGNEQYF
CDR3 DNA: TGTGCCAGCAGCCAAGGAGGGTGGCGGGGAAACGAGCAGTACTTC

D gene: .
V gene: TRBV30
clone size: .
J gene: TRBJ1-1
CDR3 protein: CAWRFRDTGNTEAFF
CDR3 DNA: TGTGCCTGGAGATTCAGAGATACCGGGAACACTGAAGCTTTCTTT

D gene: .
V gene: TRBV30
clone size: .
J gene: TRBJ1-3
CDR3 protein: CAWKGRGSGNTIYF
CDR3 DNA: TGTGCCTGGAAGGGCAGAGGATCTGGAAACACCATATATTTT

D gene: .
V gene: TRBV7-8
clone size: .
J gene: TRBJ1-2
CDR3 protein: CASSLGQRGFVGYTF
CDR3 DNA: TGTGCCAGCAGCTTAGGGCAGAGGGGTTTTGTGGGCTACACCTTC

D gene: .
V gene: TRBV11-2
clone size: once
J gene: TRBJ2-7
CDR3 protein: CASSLDYGLLYEQYF
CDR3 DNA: TGTGCCAGCAGCTTAGATTATGGACTTCTCTACGAGCAGTACTTC

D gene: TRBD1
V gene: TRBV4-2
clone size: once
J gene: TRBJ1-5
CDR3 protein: CASSPHGTGGESQPQHF
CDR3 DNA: TGTGCCAGCAGCCCCCACGGGACAGGGGGCGAGAGTCAGCCCCAGCATTTT

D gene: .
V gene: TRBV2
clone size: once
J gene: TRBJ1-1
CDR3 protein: CASMGIKRNIGNTEAFF
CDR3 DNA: TGTGCCAGCATGGGGATCAAAAGGAATATCGGGAACACTGAAGCTTTCTTT

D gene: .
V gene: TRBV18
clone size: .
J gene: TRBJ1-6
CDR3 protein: CASSEVDNSPLHF
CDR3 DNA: TGTGCCAGCTCCGAGGTGGACAATTCACCCCTCCACTTT

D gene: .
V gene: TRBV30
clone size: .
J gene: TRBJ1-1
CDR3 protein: CACVRGTEAFF
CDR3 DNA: TGTGCCTGCGTCAGGGGCACTGAAGCTTTCTTT

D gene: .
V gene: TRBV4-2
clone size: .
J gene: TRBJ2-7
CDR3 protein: CASSQGAYEQYF
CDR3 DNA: TGTGCCAGCAGCCAAGGCGCGTACGAGCAGTACTTC

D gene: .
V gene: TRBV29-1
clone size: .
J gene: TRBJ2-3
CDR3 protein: CSVEDPGTPGDTQYF
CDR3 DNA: TGCAGCGTTGAAGATCCGGGAACACCGGGAGATACGCAGTATTTT

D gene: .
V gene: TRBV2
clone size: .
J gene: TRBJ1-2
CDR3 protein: CASSPGSPGSSGGYTF
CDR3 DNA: TGTGCCAGCAGCCCCGGGTCCCCCGGGAGCTCGGGTGGCTACACCTTC

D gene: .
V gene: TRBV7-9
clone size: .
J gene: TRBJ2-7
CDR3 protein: CASSSTYEQYF
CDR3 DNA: TGTGCCAGCAGCTCCACCTACGAGCAGTACTTC

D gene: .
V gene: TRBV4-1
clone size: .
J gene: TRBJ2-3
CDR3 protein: CASSQDPRGPDTQYF
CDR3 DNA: TGCGCCAGCAGCCAGGACCCCCGGGGGCCAGATACGCAGTATTTT

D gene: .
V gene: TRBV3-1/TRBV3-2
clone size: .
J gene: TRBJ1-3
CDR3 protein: CASSPGRRYTIYF
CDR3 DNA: TGTGCCAGCAGCCCCGGCAGGAGGTACACCATATATTTT

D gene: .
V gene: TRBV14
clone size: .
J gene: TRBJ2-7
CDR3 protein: CASSQDFRNEQYF
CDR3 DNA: TGTGCCAGCAGCCAAGACTTTCGGAACGAGCAGTACTTC

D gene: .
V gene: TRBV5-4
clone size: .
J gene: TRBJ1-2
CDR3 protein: CASSLDRVDGYTF
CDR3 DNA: TGTGCCAGCAGCTTGGACAGGGTGGATGGCTACACCTTC

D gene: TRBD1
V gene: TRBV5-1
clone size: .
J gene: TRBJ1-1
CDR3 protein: CASQTGVNRNTEAFF
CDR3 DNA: TGCGCCAGCCAAACAGGGGTAAATCGGAACACTGAAGCTTTCTTT

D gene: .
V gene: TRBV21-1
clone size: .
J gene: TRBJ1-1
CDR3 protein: CASSKRLSGLTLWTEAFF
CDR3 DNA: TGTGCCAGCAGCAAAAGATTATCGGGACTCACACTATGGACTGAAGCTTTCTTT

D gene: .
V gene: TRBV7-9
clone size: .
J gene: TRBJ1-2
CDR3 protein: CASSLESSGFGYTF
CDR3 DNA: TGTGCCAGCAGCTTAGAATCGTCAGGGTTTGGCTACACCTTC

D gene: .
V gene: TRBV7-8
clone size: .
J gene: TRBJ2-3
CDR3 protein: CASSWLRGSTDTQYF
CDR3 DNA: TGTGCCAGCAGCTGGTTGCGGGGAAGCACAGATACGCAGTATTTT

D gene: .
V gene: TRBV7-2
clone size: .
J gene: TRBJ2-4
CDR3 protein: CASSQTGVNIQYF
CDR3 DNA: TGTGCCAGCAGCCAGACGGGGGTTAACATTCAGTACTTC

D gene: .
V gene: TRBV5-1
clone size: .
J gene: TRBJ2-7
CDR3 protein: CASNNEQYF
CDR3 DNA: TGCGCCAGCAACAACGAGCAGTACTTC

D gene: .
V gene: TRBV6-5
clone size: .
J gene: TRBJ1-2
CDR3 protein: CASRRGEGGYTF
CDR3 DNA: TGTGCCAGCAGGAGGGGGGAAGGGGGCTACACCTTC